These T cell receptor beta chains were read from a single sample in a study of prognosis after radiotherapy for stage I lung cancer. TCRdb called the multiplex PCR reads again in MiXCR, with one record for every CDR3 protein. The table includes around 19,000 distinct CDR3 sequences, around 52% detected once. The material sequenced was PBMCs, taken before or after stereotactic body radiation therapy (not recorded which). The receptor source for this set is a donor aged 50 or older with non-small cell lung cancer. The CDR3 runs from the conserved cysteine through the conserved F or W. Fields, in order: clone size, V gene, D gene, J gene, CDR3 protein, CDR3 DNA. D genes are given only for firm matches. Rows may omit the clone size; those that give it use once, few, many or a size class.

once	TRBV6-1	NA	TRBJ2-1	CASREGSRGPLF	TGTGCCAGCAGGGAGGGGAGCCGGGGGCCCCTCTTC
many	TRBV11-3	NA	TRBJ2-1	CASSSRFGSSYNEQFF	TGTGCCAGCAGCTCCCGCTTCGGGAGCTCCTACAATGAGCAGTTCTTC
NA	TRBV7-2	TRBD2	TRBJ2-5	CASSPMGGVQETQYF	TGTGCCAGCAGCCCGATGGGGGGGGTGCAAGAGACCCAGTACTTC
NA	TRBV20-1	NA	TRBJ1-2	CSTRLGNNYGYTF	TGCAGTACCCGACTCGGGAATAACTATGGCTACACCTTC
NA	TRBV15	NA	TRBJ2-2	CATSRDLSPNTGELFF	TGTGCCACCAGCAGAGATCTCAGCCCAAACACCGGGGAGCTGTTTTTT
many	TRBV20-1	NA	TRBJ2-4	CSARTSMGLDIQYF	TGCAGTGCCAGGACCTCCATGGGACTTGACATTCAGTACTTC
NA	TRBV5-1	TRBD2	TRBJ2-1	CASSLGPGLADNEQFF	TGCGCCAGCAGCTTGGGACCGGGACTAGCGGACAATGAGCAGTTCTTC
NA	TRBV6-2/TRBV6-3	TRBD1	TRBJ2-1	CASSGQGGGYNEQFF	TGTGCCAGCAGTGGACAGGGTGGAGGTTACAATGAGCAGTTCTTC
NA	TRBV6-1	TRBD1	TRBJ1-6	CASSEIWTGLNSPLHF	TGTGCCAGCAGCGAAATCTGGACAGGGCTTAATTCACCCCTCCACTTT
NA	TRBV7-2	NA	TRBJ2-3	CASSRVVLGRGVTQYF	TGTGCCAGCAGCCGGGTGGTGCTCGGGAGAGGGGTTACGCAGTATTTT
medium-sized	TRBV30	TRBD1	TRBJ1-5	CAWDRGTIGNQPQHF	TGTGCCTGGGACAGGGGGACGATAGGAAATCAGCCCCAGCATTTT
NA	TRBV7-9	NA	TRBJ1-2	CASSPRPYGYTF	TGTGCTAGCAGCCCCCGTCCCTATGGCTACACCTTC
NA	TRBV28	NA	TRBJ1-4	CASSLIPVRPNEKLFF	TGTGCCAGCAGTTTAATTCCCGTACGGCCCAATGAAAAACTGTTTTTT
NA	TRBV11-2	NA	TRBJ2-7	CASSPFPGPGYEQYF	TGTGCCAGCAGCCCCTTCCCGGGACCGGGCTACGAGCAGTACTTC
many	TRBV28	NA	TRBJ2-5	CASRPQGGGETQYF	TGTGCCAGCAGGCCTCAGGGGGGGGGAGAGACCCAGTACTTC
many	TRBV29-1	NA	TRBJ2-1	CSVDHPGGPYNEQFF	TGCAGCGTTGATCACCCCGGGGGGCCCTACAATGAGCAGTTCTTC
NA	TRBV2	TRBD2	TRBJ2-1	CASSALAGGQGVCNEQFF	TGTGCCAGCAGTGCCTTAGCGGGAGGGCAGGGGGTCTGCAATGAGCAGTTCTTC
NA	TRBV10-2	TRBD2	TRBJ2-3	CAISEKLAGVTDTQYF	TGCGCCATCAGTGAAAAACTAGCGGGAGTCACAGATACGCAGTATTTT
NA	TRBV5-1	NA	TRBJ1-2	CASSLGGGGYTF	TGCGCCAGCAGCTTGGGGGGCGGCGGCTACACCTTC
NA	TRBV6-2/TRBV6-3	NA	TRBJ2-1	CASSLTWKSHNEQFF	TGTGCCAGCAGTTTGACTTGGAAAAGCCACAATGAGCAGTTCTTC
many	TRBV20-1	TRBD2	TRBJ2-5	CSARVLPGLAGDFQETQYF	TGCAGTGCTAGAGTCCTTCCGGGACTAGCGGGAGACTTCCAAGAGACCCAGTACTTC
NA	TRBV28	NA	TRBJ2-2	CASRLTELDTVELFF	TGTGCCAGCAGGCTGACAGAGCTGGACACCGTGGAGCTGTTTTTT
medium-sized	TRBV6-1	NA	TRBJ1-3	CASSEYAGNTIYF	TGTGCCAGCAGTGAATATGCTGGAAACACCATATATTTT
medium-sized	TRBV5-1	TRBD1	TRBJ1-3	CASSLTGTGYSGNTIYF	TGCGCCAGCAGCTTAACCGGGACAGGGTACTCTGGAAACACCATATATTTT
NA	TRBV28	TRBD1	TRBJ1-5	CASTLGIRGLGNQPQHF	TGTGCCAGCACCCTAGGGATAAGGGGGCTTGGCAATCAGCCCCAGCATTTT
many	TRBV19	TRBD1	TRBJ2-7	CASSVAGGAGYEQYF	TGTGCCAGTAGTGTCGCAGGGGGCGCGGGCTACGAGCAGTACTTC
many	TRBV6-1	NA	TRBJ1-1	CASPKGGPPLNTEAFF	TGTGCCAGTCCAAAGGGGGGTCCCCCTTTGAACACTGAAGCTTTCTTT
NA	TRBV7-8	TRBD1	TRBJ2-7	CASSSTDRGTYEQYF	TGTGCCAGCAGCAGCACGGACAGGGGAACGTACGAGCAGTACTTC
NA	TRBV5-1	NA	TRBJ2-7	CASSLVRGEGYEQYF	TGCGCCAGCAGCTTGGTTCGGGGTGAGGGGTACGAGCAGTACTTC
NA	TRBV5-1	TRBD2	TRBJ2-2	CASSSSGGTGELFF	TGCGCCAGCAGCTCGAGCGGGGGCACCGGGGAGCTGTTTTTT
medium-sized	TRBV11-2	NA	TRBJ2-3	CASSPPSGPSTDTQYF	TGTGCCAGCAGCCCTCCGAGCGGGCCTAGCACAGATACGCAGTATTTT
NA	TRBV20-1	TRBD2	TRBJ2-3	CSARDQERGYTDTQYF	TGCAGTGCTAGAGATCAGGAGCGGGGGTATACAGATACGCAGTACTTT
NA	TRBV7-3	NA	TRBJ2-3	CASSLTGGSTDTQYF	TGTGCCAGCAGCTTAACAGGCGGGAGCACAGATACGCAGTATTTT
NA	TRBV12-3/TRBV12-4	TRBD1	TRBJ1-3	CASSSWSLDRYPGNTIYF	TGTGCCAGCAGCTCGTGGTCCCTGGACAGGTATCCTGGAAACACCATATATTTT
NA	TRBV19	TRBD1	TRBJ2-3	CASSIGQGTVDTQYF	TGTGCCAGTAGTATAGGACAGGGGACAGTAGATACGCAGTATTTT
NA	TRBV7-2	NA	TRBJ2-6	CASSLESSESGANVLTF	TGTGCCAGCAGCTTAGAATCGTCAGAGTCTGGGGCCAACGTCCTGACTTTC
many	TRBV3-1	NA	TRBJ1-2	CASTKIQGAGGYTF	TGTGCCAGCACCAAGATACAGGGAGCGGGAGGCTACACCTTC
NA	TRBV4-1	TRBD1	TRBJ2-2	CASSRVPGQSGELFF	TGCGCCAGCAGCCGGGTCCCGGGACAGTCCGGGGAGCTGTTTTTT
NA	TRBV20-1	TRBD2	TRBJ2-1	CSARDTSGRADGIYEQFF	TGCAGTGCTAGAGACACTAGCGGGAGGGCCGACGGAATCTATGAGCAGTTCTTC
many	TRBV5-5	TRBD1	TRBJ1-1	CASRLQQGAYATEAFF	TGTGCCAGCAGGCTCCAACAGGGGGCGTACGCCACTGAAGCTTTCTTT
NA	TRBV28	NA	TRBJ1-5	CASYPVWEGGDKPQHF	TGTGCCAGCTACCCAGTATGGGAAGGTGGGGATAAGCCCCAGCATTTT
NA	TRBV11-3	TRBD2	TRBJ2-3	CASSFASGGGTDTQYF	TGTGCCAGCAGCTTCGCTAGCGGGGGGGGCACAGATACGCAGTATTTT
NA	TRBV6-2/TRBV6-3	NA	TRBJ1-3	CASSEVADTIYF	TGTGCCAGCAGTGAGGTGGCGGACACCATATATTTT
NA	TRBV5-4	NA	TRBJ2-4	CASSFGPAEAKNIQYF	TGTGCCAGCAGCTTCGGCCCGGCGGAAGCCAAAAACATTCAGTACTTC
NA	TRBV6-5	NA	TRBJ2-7	CASSYLGEQYF	TGTGCCAGCAGTTACTTGGGCGAGCAGTACTTC